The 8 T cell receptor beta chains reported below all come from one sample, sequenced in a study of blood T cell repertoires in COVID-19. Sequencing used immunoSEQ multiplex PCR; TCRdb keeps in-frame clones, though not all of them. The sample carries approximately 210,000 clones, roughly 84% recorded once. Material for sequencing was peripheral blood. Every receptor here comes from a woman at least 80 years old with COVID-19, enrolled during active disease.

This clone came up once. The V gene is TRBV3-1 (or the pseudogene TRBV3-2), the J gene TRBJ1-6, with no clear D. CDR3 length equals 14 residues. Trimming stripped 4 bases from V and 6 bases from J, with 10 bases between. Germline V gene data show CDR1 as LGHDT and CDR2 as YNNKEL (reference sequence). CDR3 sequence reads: CASSPPVTNSPLHF. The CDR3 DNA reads TGTGCCAGCAGCCCCCCAGTAACTAATTCACCCCTCCACTTT.

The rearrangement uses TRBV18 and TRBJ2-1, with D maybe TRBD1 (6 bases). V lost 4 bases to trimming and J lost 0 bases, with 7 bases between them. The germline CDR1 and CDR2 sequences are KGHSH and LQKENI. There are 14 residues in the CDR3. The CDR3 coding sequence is TGTGCCAGCTCACTAGGGGGCTCCTACAATGAGCAGTTCTTC. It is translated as CASSLGGSYNEQFF.

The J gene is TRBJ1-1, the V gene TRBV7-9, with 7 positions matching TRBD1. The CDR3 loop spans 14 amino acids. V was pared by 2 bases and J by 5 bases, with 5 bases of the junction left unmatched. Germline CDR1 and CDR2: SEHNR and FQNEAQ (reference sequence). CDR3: CASSLRGLRTEAFF. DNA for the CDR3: TGTGCCAGCAGCTTAAGGGGGCTTCGAACTGAAGCTTTCTTT.

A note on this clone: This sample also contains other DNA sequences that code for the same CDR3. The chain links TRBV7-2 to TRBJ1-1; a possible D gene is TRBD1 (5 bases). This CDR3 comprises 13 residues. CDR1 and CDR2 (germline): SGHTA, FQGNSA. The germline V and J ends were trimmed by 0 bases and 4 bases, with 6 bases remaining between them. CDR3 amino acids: CASSLARGTEAFF. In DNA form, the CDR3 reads TGTGCCAGCAGCTTAGCAAGGGGCACTGAAGCTTTCTTT. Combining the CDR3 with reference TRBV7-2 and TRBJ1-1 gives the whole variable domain GAGVSQSPSNKVTEKGKDVELRCDPISGHTALYWYRQSLGQGLEFLIYFQGNSAPDKSGLPSDRFSAERTGGSVSTLTIQRTQQEDSAVYLCASSLARGTEAFFGQGTRLTVV.

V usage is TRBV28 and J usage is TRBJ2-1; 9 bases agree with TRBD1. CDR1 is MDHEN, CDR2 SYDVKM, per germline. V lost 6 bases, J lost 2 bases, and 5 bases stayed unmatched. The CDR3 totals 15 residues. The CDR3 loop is CASRNRDRAYNEQFF. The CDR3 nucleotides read TGTGCCAGCAGAAACCGGGACAGGGCCTACAATGAGCAGTTCTTC.

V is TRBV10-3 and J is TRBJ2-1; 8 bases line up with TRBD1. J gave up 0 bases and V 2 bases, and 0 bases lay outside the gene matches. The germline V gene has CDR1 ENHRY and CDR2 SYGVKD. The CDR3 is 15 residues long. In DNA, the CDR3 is TGTGCCATCAGTGAGGGACAGGGCTCCTACAATGAGCAGTTCTTC. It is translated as CAISEGQGSYNEQFF.

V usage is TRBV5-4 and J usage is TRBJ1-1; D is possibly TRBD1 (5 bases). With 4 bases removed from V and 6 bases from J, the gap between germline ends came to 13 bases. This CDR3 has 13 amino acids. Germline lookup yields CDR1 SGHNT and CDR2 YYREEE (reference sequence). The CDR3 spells CASSRQNSAEAFF. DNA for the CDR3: TGTGCCAGCAGCCGACAGAATAGTGCTGAAGCTTTCTTT.

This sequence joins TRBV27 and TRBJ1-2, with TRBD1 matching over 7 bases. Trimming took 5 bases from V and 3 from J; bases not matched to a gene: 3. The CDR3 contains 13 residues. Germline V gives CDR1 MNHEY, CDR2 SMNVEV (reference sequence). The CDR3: CASSPQGDYGYTF. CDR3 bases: TGTGCCAGCAGTCCCCAGGGGGACTATGGCTACACCTTC.